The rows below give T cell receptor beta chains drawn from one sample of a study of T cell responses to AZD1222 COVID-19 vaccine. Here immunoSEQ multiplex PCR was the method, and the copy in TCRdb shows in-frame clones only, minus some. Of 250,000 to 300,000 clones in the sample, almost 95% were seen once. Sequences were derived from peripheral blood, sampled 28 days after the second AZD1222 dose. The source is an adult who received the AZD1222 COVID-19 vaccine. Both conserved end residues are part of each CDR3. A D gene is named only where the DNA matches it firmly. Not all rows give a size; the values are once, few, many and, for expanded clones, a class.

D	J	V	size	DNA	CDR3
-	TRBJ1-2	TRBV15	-	TGTGCCACCAGCACAGGGAGGTTAGGTGGCTACACCTTC	CATSTGRLGGYTF
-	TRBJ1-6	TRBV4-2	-	TGTGCCAGCAGCCAAGATCAGGGGCATCCTAATTCACCCCTCCACTTT	CASSQDQGHPNSPLHF
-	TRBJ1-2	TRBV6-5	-	TGTGCCAGCAGTTTTCTGGACAGTTCGGATGGCTACACCTTC	CASSFLDSSDGYTF
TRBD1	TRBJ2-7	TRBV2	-	TGTGCCAGTAATACGGACAGGGGTCTCGAGCAGTACTTC	CASNTDRGLEQYF
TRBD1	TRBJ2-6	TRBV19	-	TGTGCCAGTAGTATAGATAAGGGGACAGGGAGTCGTTTCTCTGGGGCCAACGTCCTGACTTTC	CASSIDKGTGSRFSGANVLTF
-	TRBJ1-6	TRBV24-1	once	TGTGCCATCCCAGGGTCGCCCCTCCACTTT	CAIPGSPLHF
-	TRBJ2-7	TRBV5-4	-	TGTGCCAGCAGCCCACAGGGCCTCTACGAGCAGTACTTC	CASSPQGLYEQYF
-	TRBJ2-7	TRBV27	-	TGTGCCAGCAGAACCGGGGGCGAGCAGTACTTC	CASRTGGEQYF
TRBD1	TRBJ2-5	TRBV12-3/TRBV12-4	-	TGTGCCAGCAGTTTAAGACAGGGGGGGACCCAGTACTTC	CASSLRQGGTQYF
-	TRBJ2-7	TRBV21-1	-	TGTGCCAGCAGCAAGGGGTTTACTAGTAACTACGAGCAGTACTTC	CASSKGFTSNYEQYF
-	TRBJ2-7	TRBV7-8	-	TGTGCCAGCAGCTTAGTTCCAGGACCCTACGAGCAGTACTTC	CASSLVPGPYEQYF
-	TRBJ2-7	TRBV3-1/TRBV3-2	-	TGTGCCAGCAGCCAAGATCGTTTAGGGGAGCAGTACTTC	CASSQDRLGEQYF
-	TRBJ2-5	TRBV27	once	TGTGCCAGCAGGCAAGCAGGGTCCAGACAAGAGACCCAGTACTTC	CASRQAGSRQETQYF
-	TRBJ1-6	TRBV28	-	TGTGCCAGCAGACAACACGGGGGCGTGAGTAATTCACCCCTCCACTTT	CASRQHGGVSNSPLHF
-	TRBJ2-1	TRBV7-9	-	TGTGCCAGCAACCCCGGCAATGAGCAGTTCTTC	CASNPGNEQFF
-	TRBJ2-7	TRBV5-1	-	TGCGCCAGCAGCTCCGGACGGAGCTCCTACGAGCAGTACTTC	CASSSGRSSYEQYF
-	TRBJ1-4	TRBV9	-	TGTGCCAGCAGCCCAGGTTTGTCAGGGAATGAAAAACTGTTTTTT	CASSPGLSGNEKLFF
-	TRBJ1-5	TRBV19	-	TGTGCCAGTAGTATTGGGGAGTATAGCAATCAGCCCCAGCATTTT	CASSIGEYSNQPQHF
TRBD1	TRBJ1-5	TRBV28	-	TGTGCCAGCAGCCTCGGACAGGGAAGCAATCAGCCCCAGCATTTT	CASSLGQGSNQPQHF
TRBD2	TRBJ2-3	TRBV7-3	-	TGTGCCAGCAGCCCCGGCCTAGCGGGGGGGGCAGATACGCAGTATTTT	CASSPGLAGGADTQYF
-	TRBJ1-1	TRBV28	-	TGTGCCAGCAGTCATAATTGGGGAACTGAAGCTTTCTTT	CASSHNWGTEAFF